The 8 T cell receptor beta chains presented below share a single source sample, sequenced in a study of PD-1 blockade in mismatch repair-deficient tumors. Some clones are missing from TCRdb's copy, which holds only in-frame ones; the method was immunoSEQ multiplex PCR. Seen here are about 22,000 clones, approximately 84% observed once, and the top ten hold roughly 18%. The specimen comprised peripheral blood, sampled 2 weeks after starting pembrolizumab. These receptors came from an adult with mismatch repair-deficient cancer.

The CDR3 spells CASSLSLTGYSGGYTF. The CDR3 region has the DNA TGTGCCAGCAGCTTATCACTTACCGGCTATAGCGGTGGCTACACCTTC. V and J are TRBV11-2 and TRBJ1-2; D uncertain. Germline V lookup: CDR1 SGHAT, CDR2 FQNNGV. The CDR3 is made up of 16 amino acids. The ends were cut back, 2 bases at V and 7 bases at J, with 20 bases in the middle.

This chain links TRBV5-1 with TRBJ2-5; unclear D gene. This CDR3 has 14 amino acids. Between the trimmed V and J ends, which lost 2 bases and 1 base, there was a span of 9 bases. CDR1 SGHRS and CDR2 YFSETQ come from the germline V gene. CDR3: CASSLGVVQETQYF. DNA for the CDR3: TGCGCCAGCAGCTTAGGCGTAGTCCAAGAGACCCAGTACTTC.

The chain combines TRBV19 with TRBJ2-5, with a weak D call TRBD1 (8 bases). The CDR3 extends over 12 amino acids. The V end was cut by 9 bases, the J end by 4 bases, with 12 bases between. Germline V gives CDR1 LNHDA, CDR2 SQIVND (reference sequence). In DNA form, the CDR3 reads TGTGCCAGCACAGGGGGGGCAGAGACCCAGTACTTC. It is translated as CASTGGAETQYF. The full variable domain, with the rest looked up from reference TRBV19 and TRBJ2-5, is DGGITQSPKYLFRKEGQNVTLSCEQNLNHDAMYWYRQDPGQGLRLIYYSQIVNDFQKGDIAEGYSVSREKKESFPLTVTSAQKNPTAFYLCASTGGAETQYFGPGTRLLVL.

This clone was seen a handful of times. This rearrangement joins TRBV12-5 to TRBJ2-3; 7 bases are a match to TRBD1. Germline V gives CDR1 LGHNT, CDR2 FRNRAP. The J segment lost 2 bases and the V segment lost 6 bases, leaving 5 bases of the junction unmatched. This CDR3 region has 14 residues. The CDR3 sequence: CASGGQTYTDTQYF. CDR3 DNA: TGTGCTAGTGGGGGACAGACCTACACAGATACGCAGTATTTT. The complete variable domain, with remaining parts taken from reference TRBV12-5 and TRBJ2-3, reads DARVTQTPRHKVTEMGQEVTMRCQPILGHNTVFWYRQTMMQGLELLAYFRNRAPLDDSGMPKDRFSAEMPDATLATLKIQPSEPRDSAVYFCASGGQTYTDTQYFGPGTRLTVL.

The rearrangement uses TRBV11-2 and TRBJ2-7; D gene unclear. CDR1 is SGHAT and CDR2 is FQNNGV in the germline V gene. The CDR3 is made up of 15 amino acids. Trimming took 5 bases from V and 0 from J, leaving 14 bases between them. CDR3 DNA sequence: TGTGCCAGCAGCCTATACATGATCCTCTCCTACGAGCAGTACTTC. It is translated as CASSLYMILSYEQYF.

The rearrangement joins TRBV4-1 to TRBJ1-1; D remains ambiguous. CDR3 length: 12 amino acids. Germline CDR1 reads MGHRA; CDR2 reads YSYEKL. V lost 4 bases and J 5 bases, leaving 8 bases between the germline ends. The CDR3 DNA reads as TGCGCCAGCAGCCTGCCGAGTACTGAAGCTTTCTTT. Its translation is CASSLPSTEAFF.

This clone was seen just once. V and J are TRBV7-2 and TRBJ1-1; D is perhaps TRBD1 (6 bases). CDR3 length: 17 residues. CDR1 and CDR2 from the germline V gene are SGHTA and FQGNSA. V was trimmed by 2 bases and J by 0 bases, leaving 16 bases between them. The CDR3 coding sequence is TGTGCCAGCAGCTTACACCCACAGGGATACATGAACACTGAAGCTTTCTTT. Translation gives CASSLHPQGYMNTEAFF.

The V call is TRBV6-5, the J call TRBJ2-3; D may be TRBD1 (6 bases). Germline-derived CDR1 and CDR2 are MNHEY and SVGAGI. The V end was cut by 10 bases, the J end by 2 bases, with 13 bases between. The CDR3 is 13 residues long. The CDR3 sequence: CATEDRTTDTQYF. DNA of the CDR3: TGTGCCACCGAAGACAGGACCACAGATACGCAGTATTTT.